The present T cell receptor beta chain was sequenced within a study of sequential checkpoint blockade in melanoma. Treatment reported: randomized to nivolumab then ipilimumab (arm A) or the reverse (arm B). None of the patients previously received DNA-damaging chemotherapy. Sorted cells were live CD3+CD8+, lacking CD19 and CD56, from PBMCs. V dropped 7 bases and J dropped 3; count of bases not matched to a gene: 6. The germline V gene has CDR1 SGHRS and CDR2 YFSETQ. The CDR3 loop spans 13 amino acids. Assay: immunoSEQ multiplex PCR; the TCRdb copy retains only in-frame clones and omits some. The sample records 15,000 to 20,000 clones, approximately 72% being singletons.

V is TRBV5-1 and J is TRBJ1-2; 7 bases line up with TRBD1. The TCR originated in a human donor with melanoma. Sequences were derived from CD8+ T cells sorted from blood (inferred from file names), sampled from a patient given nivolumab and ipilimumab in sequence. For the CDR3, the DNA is TGCGCCAGCCCCCAAGGGGGCGACTATGGCTACACCTTC. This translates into CASPQGGDYGYTF.